This T cell receptor beta chain was identified in a study of blood T cells in healthy people across ages (dated by TCRdb to the mid-2010s). For the study in its entirety: In model experiments, template switching captured about one uniquely barcoded TCR beta cDNA molecule for every two T cells. Using deep sequencing normalized with unique cDNA molecular identifiers, the study measured how TCR beta repertoire diversity changes with age. The donors were split into four age groups: young (average around 15 years), middle-aged (over 35), aged (more than 60) and long-lived (approximately 80). Donors of different ages were randomly distributed across sequencing lanes to avoid experimental bias. Using the same blood draw, the study looked at two additional independent replicas of 1 million unique cDNA reads for two donors, one aged 18 to 30 and the other aged 80 or older.

Beyond this particular receptor, the publication reports: Observed TCR beta diversity per million T cells fell roughly linearly with age, and a significant reduction was already apparent by age around 40. Because profiling used bulk unsorted PBMCs, naive and antigen-experienced compartments could not be compared conclusively. A strong correlation was found between observed TCR beta diversity and the percentage of naive T cells measured by flow cytometry. The CMV infection status of donors was not known, potentially confounding age-related changes in expanded clonotypes. Estimates of total diversity from one million sequenced T cells were regarded as lower bounds and underestimates. Compared with the aged group, the long-lived group had more naive CD4+ T cells, fewer expanded clones and increased TCR diversity, suggesting age selection.

The donors were roughly 39 Caucasian individuals from Russia, aged 6 to 90 years, who were systemically healthy. Each donor gave ten milliliters of peripheral blood, drawn into EDTA-treated Vacutainer tubes. Ficoll-Paque density-gradient centrifugation was used to isolate PBMCs, with at least 7 million obtained per sample. Total RNA, at least 6 micrograms per sample, was extracted from PBMCs with Trizol reagent. For every donor, an aliquot of PBMCs went through flow cytometry to measure the percentages of naive CD45RAhigh/CD27high T cells. Comment on this clonotype: The clone's antigen remains unknown. There are no base qualities to consult, and no much larger clone falls within one base.

The library was built by means of 5' RACE. The data were produced on an Illumina HiSeq 2500. A second PCR of about 6 to 11 cycles was run with a J-beta primer mix and a sample-barcoded 5' primer. A unique molecular identifier was introduced onto each TCR beta cDNA molecule by a template-switch 5' adaptor carrying 12 random nucleotides. Each sample yielded at least 2.5 million CDR3-containing paired-end reads. First-strand cDNA was synthesized from all RNA with the Mint cDNA synthesis kit, primed by a TRBC-specific oligonucleotide. Following uracil-DNA glycosylase treatment, all cDNA underwent a first 18-cycle PCR with the universal primers M1SS and BC2_uni_R. For the original study's pipeline: For normalization, 1 million high-quality reads were randomly selected from each sample, with every read carrying a distinct molecular identifier. Reads with shared molecular identifiers were discarded instead of being binned into consensus sequences. MiTCR, with a Q25 quality threshold and the strictest error-elimination algorithm, was used for CDR3 identification, clonotype clustering and error correction. Lower-bound total TCR beta diversity was estimated with a nonparametric unseen species model using Euler transformation. The public reads were quality trimmed at Q25 with fastp and then assembled into clones with MiXCR by TCRdb, keeping productive beta chains. Rows matching on CDR3 protein sequence are summarized as one entry with the most common DNA and genes. TCRdb, not the authors, supplied the V and J calls. The sample table lists hundreds of thousands of distinct CDR3 sequences, roughly 50% of them with a count of one. The ten most abundant clones make up more than 25% of the sample.

Sequencing was performed on blood. The TCR sequence derives from a man between 40 and 49 years old in good health.

The CDR3 region: CASSSLAWLDGVHNEQFF. The base sequence is TGTGCCAGCAGTTCTCTCGCTTGGTTGGACGGAGTCCACAATGAGCAGTTCTTC. The receptor chain draws on TRBV28 and TRBJ2-1; no confident D gene assignment can be made. The V and J ends are trimmed by 4 bases and 5 bases, leaving 24 bases between them. The CDR3 measures 18 amino acids from cysteine to phenylalanine. Just the 54-base CDR3 DNA is kept, in frame starting at base 1. Per the germline V gene, MDHEN is the CDR1 and SYDVKM is the CDR2.